This T cell receptor (beta chain) originates from a study of T-cell reconstitution after alpha-beta-depleted transplantation in children. Study-wide findings and caveats: Recipient T cells and thymic progenitors that survived were the source of the high TCRbeta diversity seen at day 60 in some patients. Fresh T-cell production supplied most of the T-cell counts and diversity seen one year after transplant. As was reported, about two months after transplant, alpha-beta T cells came from several hundred expanded graft clones.

A remark on this clonotype: As yet, its antigen is unknown. A much more abundant neighbour one base away suggests this may be a read error. The CDR3 does not close with the conserved phenylalanine or tryptophan, likely indicating a read error.

The authors prepared the TCRbeta library with unique molecular identifiers. TCRdb redid the calling of the PCR reads with MiXCR, one entry per CDR3 protein. Of about 200,000 distinct CDR3 sequences in the sample, about 8.2% were seen once. The sequencing here drew on PBMCs, mostly from graft donor cells, taken 360 days after TCRalphabeta/CD19-depleted stem cell transplant. This receptor was identified in a male patient between 2 and 15 years old who had a stem cell transplant for acute myeloid leukemia, so the T cells may come from the graft donor.

CDR3 amino acids: CASPDRDGADEQYG. As DNA, the CDR3 is TGTGCCAGCCCGGACAGGGATGGAGCTGACGAGCAGTACGGC. The chain employs TRBV5-8 and TRBJ2-7; TRBD1 aligns across 8 bases. This CDR3 region has 14 residues. The germline V gene encodes CDR1 SGHTS and CDR2 YDEGEE. V gave up 7 bases and J gave up 5 bases; unmatched junction bases: 11.